The rows below give T cell receptor beta chains drawn from one sample of a study of control samples from healthy donors and cancer patients. Using immunoSEQ multiplex PCR, the repertoire was profiled, and TCRdb retains in-frame clones only, with some absent. This sample carries about 200,000 clones, roughly nine tenths of them seen once, and the ten largest clones take approximately 2%. Specimen: blood. The origin of the receptors is a man under 40 in good health. The CDR3 runs from the conserved cysteine through the conserved F or W. The D gene is left open where the match is weak. Size is stated for part of the rows, as once, few or many counts, or as a class when the clone is expanded.

NA | NA | TRBJ2-7 | TRBV5-4 | CASSFYPSSLIYEQYF | TGTGCCAGCAGCTTCTATCCCAGCTCCTTGATCTACGAGCAGTACTTC
TRBD1 | NA | TRBJ1-1 | TRBV5-4 | CASNLGQTNTEAFF | TGTGCCAGCAACCTGGGACAGACGAACACTGAAGCTTTCTTT
NA | NA | TRBJ2-1 | TRBV12-5 | CASGQLNEQFF | TGTGCTAGTGGTCAACTCAATGAGCAGTTCTTC
NA | NA | TRBJ1-2 | TRBV9 | CASSVNSGYTF | TGTGCCAGCAGCGTAAATAGCGGCTACACCTTC
TRBD1 | NA | TRBJ2-1 | TRBV5-1 | CASSLGTGVNEQFF | TGCGCCAGCAGCTTGGGGACAGGGGTCAATGAGCAGTTCTTC
NA | NA | TRBJ2-1 | TRBV7-2 | CASSRDGRASSYNEQFF | TGTGCCAGCAGCCGTGACGGGCGGGCGAGCTCCTACAATGAGCAGTTCTTC
NA | NA | TRBJ1-6 | TRBV6-1 | CASSDGRRNSPLHF | TGTGCCAGCAGTGACGGGAGGAGGAATTCACCCCTCCACTTT
TRBD1 | NA | TRBJ1-2 | TRBV5-6 | CASSPGTAYGYGYTF | TGTGCCAGCAGCCCCGGGACAGCCTACGGCTATGGCTACACCTTC
TRBD2 | NA | TRBJ2-1 | TRBV7-2 | CASSSGGGANEQFF | TGTGCCAGCAGCTCCGGCGGGGGGGCGAATGAGCAGTTCTTC
TRBD1 | NA | TRBJ1-1 | TRBV27 | CASSPGTGANTEAFF | TGTGCCAGCAGTCCCGGGACAGGGGCTAACACTGAAGCTTTCTTT
NA | NA | TRBJ2-5 | TRBV25-1 | CASRGATVPTETQYF | TGTGCCAGCAGGGGAGCTACAGTCCCTACTGAGACCCAGTACTTC
NA | NA | TRBJ1-5 | TRBV7-2 | CASSFAGTSNQPQHF | TGTGCCAGCAGCTTCGCGGGGACAAGCAATCAGCCCCAGCATTTT
NA | NA | TRBJ1-3 | TRBV2 | CASLTGSKTSGNTIYF | TGTGCCAGTTTGACCGGATCTAAGACCTCTGGAAACACCATATATTTT
TRBD1 | NA | TRBJ2-7 | TRBV6-4 | CASRNPPGQGAYEQYF | TGTGCCAGCCGGAATCCACCGGGACAGGGGGCCTACGAGCAGTACTTC
TRBD1 | NA | TRBJ1-4 | TRBV4-2 | CASSYGQGEKLFF | TGTGCCAGCAGCTACGGACAGGGGGAAAAACTGTTTTTT
TRBD1 | NA | TRBJ1-2 | TRBV9 | CASSAGTGSYGYTF | TGTGCCAGCAGCGCAGGGACAGGGAGCTATGGCTACACCTTC
NA | once | TRBJ1-2 | TRBV10-3 | CAISETRTNGYTF | TGTGCCATCAGTGAGACGAGGACAAATGGCTACACCTTC
TRBD1 | NA | TRBJ1-4 | TRBV5-5 | CASSPDRGYKNEKLFF | TGTGCCAGCAGCCCGGACAGGGGATATAAAAATGAAAAACTGTTTTTT
NA | NA | TRBJ1-2 | TRBV5-1 | CASSLTQDSYTF | TGCGCCAGCAGCTTGACGCAGGACAGCTACACCTTC
NA | NA | TRBJ2-3 | TRBV5-5 | CASSLQRGNTDTQYF | TGTGCCAGCAGCTTACAACGGGGCAACACAGATACGCAGTATTTT